A selection of T cell receptor beta chains follows, all from one sample in a study of T-cell reconstitution after alpha-beta-depleted transplantation in children. TCRdb analysed the PCR reads with MiXCR anew, one entry per CDR3 protein. The sample contains 540,000 or so distinct CDR3 sequences, roughly 23% of which appear only once. Sequencing used PBMCs, mostly from graft donor cells, obtained 360 days after TCRalphabeta/CD19-depleted stem cell transplant. These receptors were collected from a boy in the first two years of life who had a stem cell transplant for acute myeloid leukemia, so the T cells may come from the graft donor. The CDR3 runs from the conserved cysteine through the conserved F or W. Each record gives: clone size, D gene, V gene, J gene, CDR3 protein, CDR3 DNA. A D gene is named only where the DNA matches it firmly. A clone size is listed for some rows: how often the clone was seen (once, few, many), or a class if it is expanded.

clone_size: NA; d_call: NA; v_call: TRBV7-2; j_call: TRBJ2-2; cdr3_aa: CASSLFRSSANTGELFF; cdr3_nt: TGTGCCAGCAGCTTATTTAGAAGCAGTGCGAACACCGGGGAGCTGTTTTTT
clone_size: many; d_call: TRBD1; v_call: TRBV6-5; j_call: TRBJ1-5; cdr3_aa: CASTGTGDYSNQPQHF; cdr3_nt: TGTGCCAGCACCGGGACAGGGGATTATAGCAATCAGCCCCAGCATTTT
clone_size: many; d_call: NA; v_call: TRBV7-2; j_call: TRBJ2-3; cdr3_aa: CASSYFVGTDTQYF; cdr3_nt: TGTGCCAGCAGCTATTTTGTTGGGACAGATACGCAGTATTTT
clone_size: NA; d_call: NA; v_call: TRBV5-1; j_call: TRBJ1-1; cdr3_aa: CASSSYRQGDTEAFF; cdr3_nt: TGCGCCAGCAGTAGCTACAGGCAAGGAGACACTGAAGCTTTCTTT
clone_size: many; d_call: NA; v_call: TRBV9; j_call: TRBJ2-1; cdr3_aa: CASSNRIAAAYNEQFF; cdr3_nt: TGTGCCAGCAGCAACAGAATAGCAGCCGCGTACAATGAGCAGTTCTTC
clone_size: NA; d_call: NA; v_call: TRBV18; j_call: TRBJ2-3; cdr3_aa: CASSPRQRSTDTQYF; cdr3_nt: TGTGCCAGCTCACCTAGACAGCGGAGCACAGATACGCAGTATTTT
clone_size: NA; d_call: TRBD1; v_call: TRBV3-1; j_call: TRBJ1-1; cdr3_aa: CASSRTGQDTEAFF; cdr3_nt: TGTGCCAGCAGCCGGACCGGACAGGACACTGAAGCTTTCTTT
clone_size: few; d_call: NA; v_call: TRBV6-1; j_call: TRBJ2-7; cdr3_aa: CASSKGPAYEQYF; cdr3_nt: TGTGCCAGCAGTAAAGGGCCTGCCTACGAGCAGTACTTC
clone_size: few; d_call: NA; v_call: TRBV12-3/TRBV12-4; j_call: TRBJ2-7; cdr3_aa: CASSFGGGAVWYEQYF; cdr3_nt: TGTGCCAGCAGTTTCGGAGGGGGGGCCGTTTGGTACGAGCAGTACTTC
clone_size: few; d_call: NA; v_call: TRBV6-1; j_call: TRBJ2-1; cdr3_aa: CASSEERGAYNEQFF; cdr3_nt: TGTGCCAGCAGTGAAGAAAGGGGCGCCTACAATGAGCAGTTCTTC
clone_size: few; d_call: NA; v_call: TRBV29-1; j_call: TRBJ2-2; cdr3_aa: CSVEHQRLGELFF; cdr3_nt: TGCAGCGTTGAACATCAGCGTTTGGGGGAGCTGTTTTTT
clone_size: few; d_call: NA; v_call: TRBV6-5; j_call: TRBJ2-2; cdr3_aa: CASSYIETGNTGELFF; cdr3_nt: TGTGCCAGCAGTTACATAGAGACAGGGAACACCGGGGAGCTGTTTTTT
clone_size: NA; d_call: TRBD2; v_call: TRBV12-3/TRBV12-4; j_call: TRBJ2-3; cdr3_aa: CASTLGLAGPTDTQYF; cdr3_nt: TGTGCCAGCACCCTGGGACTAGCGGGGCCCACAGATACGCAGTATTTT
clone_size: many; d_call: TRBD1; v_call: TRBV29-1; j_call: TRBJ2-1; cdr3_aa: CSVGTGAYNEQFF; cdr3_nt: TGCAGCGTTGGGACAGGGGCCTACAATGAGCAGTTCTTC
clone_size: NA; d_call: TRBD2; v_call: TRBV10-3; j_call: TRBJ2-3; cdr3_aa: CAISESRTSGFTDTQYF; cdr3_nt: TGTGCCATCAGTGAGTCCCGGACTAGCGGCTTCACAGATACGCAGTATTTT
clone_size: NA; d_call: NA; v_call: TRBV12-3/TRBV12-4; j_call: TRBJ1-1; cdr3_aa: CASRGRMNTEALF; cdr3_nt: TGTGCCAGCAGAGGACGGATGAACACTGAAGCTTTGTTT
clone_size: few; d_call: NA; v_call: TRBV4-3; j_call: TRBJ1-2; cdr3_aa: CASNGGVGYTF; cdr3_nt: TGCGCCAGCAATGGTGGGGTTGGCTACACCTTC
clone_size: NA; d_call: TRBD2; v_call: TRBV6-4; j_call: TRBJ2-3; cdr3_aa: CASSVAGGGTDTQYF; cdr3_nt: TGTGCCAGCAGTGTGGCGGGGGGTGGGACAGATACGCAGTATTTT
clone_size: NA; d_call: NA; v_call: TRBV10-2; j_call: TRBJ2-3; cdr3_aa: CASSESGQDSTDTQYF; cdr3_nt: TGCGCCAGCAGTGAGTCAGGGCAGGATAGCACAGATACGCAGTATTTT
clone_size: NA; d_call: NA; v_call: TRBV25-1; j_call: TRBJ2-3; cdr3_aa: CASSELGEGDTDTQYF; cdr3_nt: TGTGCCAGCAGTGAATTGGGGGAAGGCGACACAGATACGCAGTATTTT
clone_size: NA; d_call: TRBD2; v_call: TRBV29-1; j_call: TRBJ2-5; cdr3_aa: CSVVSGGDGETQYF; cdr3_nt: TGCAGCGTTGTCTCGGGGGGGGACGGAGAGACCCAGTACTTC
clone_size: NA; d_call: NA; v_call: TRBV21-1; j_call: TRBJ2-2; cdr3_aa: CASSGPEQGGHTGELFF; cdr3_nt: TGTGCCAGCAGCGGTCCGGAACAGGGGGGTCACACCGGGGAGCTGTTTTTT
clone_size: NA; d_call: NA; v_call: TRBV6-1; j_call: TRBJ2-3; cdr3_aa: CASRRGNTDTQYF; cdr3_nt: TGTGCCAGCAGACGCGGGAACACAGATACGCAGTATTTT
clone_size: NA; d_call: NA; v_call: TRBV29-1; j_call: TRBJ2-4; cdr3_aa: CSVGRGGGSGNIQYF; cdr3_nt: TGCAGCGTTGGTCGTGGAGGGGGCAGTGGAAACATTCAGTACTTC
clone_size: few; d_call: NA; v_call: TRBV12-3/TRBV12-4; j_call: TRBJ1-1; cdr3_aa: CASSLGAGINTEAFF; cdr3_nt: TGTGCCAGCAGTTTAGGAGCCGGGATCAACACTGAAGCTTTCTTT
clone_size: few; d_call: NA; v_call: TRBV20-1; j_call: TRBJ1-5; cdr3_aa: CSAPSDGPLGNQPQHF; cdr3_nt: TGCAGTGCTCCCTCGGACGGACCCCTAGGGAATCAGCCCCAGCATTTT
clone_size: NA; d_call: TRBD1; v_call: TRBV5-5; j_call: TRBJ2-6; cdr3_aa: CASSSRDRNSGANVLTF; cdr3_nt: TGTGCCAGCAGCTCCCGGGACAGGAACTCTGGGGCCAACGTCCTGACTTTC
clone_size: NA; d_call: TRBD2; v_call: TRBV12-3/TRBV12-4; j_call: TRBJ2-1; cdr3_aa: CASSPAGLAGEQFF; cdr3_nt: TGTGCCAGCAGCCCCGCCGGCCTAGCGGGAGAGCAGTTCTTC
clone_size: NA; d_call: TRBD1; v_call: TRBV28; j_call: TRBJ2-2; cdr3_aa: CASSPGQGDSGELFF; cdr3_nt: TGTGCCAGCAGTCCGGGACAGGGGGATTCCGGGGAGCTGTTTTTT
clone_size: many; d_call: TRBD1; v_call: TRBV29-1; j_call: TRBJ2-4; cdr3_aa: CSVGGQGNAKNIQYF; cdr3_nt: TGCAGCGTTGGGGGACAGGGAAATGCCAAAAACATTCAGTACTTC
clone_size: NA; d_call: NA; v_call: TRBV7-2; j_call: TRBJ2-6; cdr3_aa: CASSLGGTAGANVLTF; cdr3_nt: TGTGCCAGCAGCTTAGGCGGGACAGCTGGGGCCAACGTCCTGACTTTC
clone_size: many; d_call: NA; v_call: TRBV19; j_call: TRBJ2-5; cdr3_aa: CASRGLETQYF; cdr3_nt: TGTGCCAGTAGGGGTTTGGAGACCCAGTACTTC
clone_size: many; d_call: NA; v_call: TRBV27; j_call: TRBJ1-4; cdr3_aa: CASSLFSRGTTNEKLFF; cdr3_nt: TGTGCCAGCAGTTTATTTTCCAGGGGAACTACTAATGAAAAACTGTTTTTT
clone_size: NA; d_call: TRBD2; v_call: TRBV7-3; j_call: TRBJ2-1; cdr3_aa: CASSPSSDVWSGTSSWNEQFF; cdr3_nt: TGTGCCAGCAGCCCTAGTTCGGATGTTTGGAGCGGGACCTCATCTTGGAATGAGCAGTTCTTC
clone_size: many; d_call: TRBD1; v_call: TRBV20-1; j_call: TRBJ2-7; cdr3_aa: CSARVGTGLYEQYF; cdr3_nt: TGCAGTGCTAGAGTGGGGACAGGGCTTTACGAGCAGTACTTC
clone_size: few; d_call: NA; v_call: TRBV5-1; j_call: TRBJ2-5; cdr3_aa: CASSLALGGQQETQYF; cdr3_nt: TGCGCCAGCAGCTTGGCTCTGGGCGGGCAACAAGAGACCCAGTACTTC
clone_size: many; d_call: TRBD1; v_call: TRBV6-1; j_call: TRBJ1-1; cdr3_aa: CASSDGQGRTEAFF; cdr3_nt: TGTGCCAGCAGTGACGGACAGGGTCGCACTGAAGCTTTCTTT
clone_size: few; d_call: TRBD1; v_call: TRBV5-1; j_call: TRBJ2-2; cdr3_aa: CASSLGTGFTGELFF; cdr3_nt: TGCGCCAGCAGCTTGGGGACAGGGTTCACCGGGGAGCTGTTTTTT
clone_size: NA; d_call: NA; v_call: TRBV20-1; j_call: TRBJ2-5; cdr3_aa: CSPEERSQETQYF; cdr3_nt: TGCAGTCCCGAGGAGCGATCCCAAGAGACCCAGTACTTC